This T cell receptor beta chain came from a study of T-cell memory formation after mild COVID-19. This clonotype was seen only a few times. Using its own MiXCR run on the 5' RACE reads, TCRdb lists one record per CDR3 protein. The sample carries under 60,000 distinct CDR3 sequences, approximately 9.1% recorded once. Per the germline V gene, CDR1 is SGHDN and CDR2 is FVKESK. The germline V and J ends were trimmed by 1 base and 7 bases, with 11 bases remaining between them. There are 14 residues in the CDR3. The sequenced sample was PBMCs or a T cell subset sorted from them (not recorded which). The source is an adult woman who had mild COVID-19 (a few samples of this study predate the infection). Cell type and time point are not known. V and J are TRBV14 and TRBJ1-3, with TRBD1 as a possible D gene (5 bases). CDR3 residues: CASSQVGRENTIYF. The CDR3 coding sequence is TGTGCCAGCAGCCAAGTCGGCAGGGAGAACACCATATATTTT.